The clone carrying this T cell receptor (beta chain) was counted at least ten times. The antigen is not known. This specimen comes from a study of Graves' ophthalmopathy and Graves' hyperthyroidism. Amplifying from RNA transcripts, the study obtained TCR beta CDR3 regions. In the first round, RT-PCR was carried out with HTBI primers, and a multiplex PCR formed the second round. TCRdb called the multiplex PCR reads again in MiXCR, with one record for every CDR3 protein. There are approximately 1.2 million distinct CDR3 sequences in the sample; 35% to 40% occur only once, and around 10% lies in the top ten. Findings and caveats of the study: The 13-signature model separated ophthalmopathy from stable hyperthyroidism at almost 90% sensitivity and roughly 81% specificity.

Germline CDR1 MGHDK, CDR2 SYGVNS. The CDR3 extends over 19 amino acids. The V segment lost 4 bases and the J segment 0 bases; nucleotides outside the gene matches: 10. Physicians reached a diagnosis by relying on clinical symptoms, serum thyroxine, TRAb, thyroid ultrasound and orbital computed tomography. V and J are TRBV25-1 and TRBJ1-5; 12 bases match TRBD1. The TCR comes from an adult man with Graves' hyperthyroidism. Sequencing was done on a sample of peripheral blood or thyroid tissue (not recorded which). The CDR3 protein is CASSARDRGLGCSNQPQHF. CDR3 DNA: TGTGCCAGCAGTGCTAGGGACAGGGGGCTAGGATGTAGCAATCAGCCCCAGCATTTT.